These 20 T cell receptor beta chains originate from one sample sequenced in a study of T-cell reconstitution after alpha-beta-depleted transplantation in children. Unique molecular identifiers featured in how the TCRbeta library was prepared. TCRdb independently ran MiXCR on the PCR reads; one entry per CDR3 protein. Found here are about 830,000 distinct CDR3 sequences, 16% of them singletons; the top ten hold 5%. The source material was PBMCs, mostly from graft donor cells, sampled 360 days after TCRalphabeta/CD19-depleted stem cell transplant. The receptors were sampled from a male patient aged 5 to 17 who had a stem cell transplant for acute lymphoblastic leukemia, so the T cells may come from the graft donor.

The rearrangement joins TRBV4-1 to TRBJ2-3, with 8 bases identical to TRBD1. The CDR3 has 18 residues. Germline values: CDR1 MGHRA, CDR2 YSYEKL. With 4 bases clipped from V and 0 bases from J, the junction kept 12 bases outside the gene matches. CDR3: CASSLRTDRGLSTDTQYF. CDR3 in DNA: TGCGCCAGCAGCCTACGGACCGACAGGGGACTTAGCACAGATACGCAGTATTTT.

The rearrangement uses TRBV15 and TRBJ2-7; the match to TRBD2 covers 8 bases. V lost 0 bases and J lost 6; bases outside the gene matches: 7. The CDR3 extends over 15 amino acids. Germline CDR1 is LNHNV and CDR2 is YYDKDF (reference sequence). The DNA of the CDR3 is TGTGCCACCAGCAGAGATTTGCGGACTAGCAGCGAGCAGTACTTC. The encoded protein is CATSRDLRTSSEQYF.

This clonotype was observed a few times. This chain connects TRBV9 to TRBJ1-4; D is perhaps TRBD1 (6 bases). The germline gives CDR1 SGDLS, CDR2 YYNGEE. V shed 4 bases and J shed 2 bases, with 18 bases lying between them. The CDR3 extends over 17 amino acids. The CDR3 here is CASSPAALGGTNEKLFF. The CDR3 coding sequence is TGTGCCAGCAGCCCGGCCGCCTTAGGGGGTACTAATGAAAAACTGTTTTTT.

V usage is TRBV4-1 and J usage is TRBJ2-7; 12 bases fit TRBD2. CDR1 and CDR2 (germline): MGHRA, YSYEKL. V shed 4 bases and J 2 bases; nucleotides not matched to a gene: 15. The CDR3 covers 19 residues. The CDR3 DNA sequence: TGCGCCAGCAGCCTAAGCCAAGGGACTAGCGGGTTCCTCACCTACGAGCAGTACTTC. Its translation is CASSLSQGTSGFLTYEQYF.

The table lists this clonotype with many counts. This CDR3 reads CASSLSVNQPQHF. CDR3 DNA sequence: TGTGCCAGCAGTTTATCGGTCAATCAGCCCCAGCATTTT. The V gene is TRBV27, the J gene TRBJ1-5; the D is unclear. Trimming removed 0 bases from V and 3 bases from J, with 3 bases in between. The CDR3 has 13 amino acids. Germline values: CDR1 MNHEY, CDR2 SMNVEV (reference sequence).

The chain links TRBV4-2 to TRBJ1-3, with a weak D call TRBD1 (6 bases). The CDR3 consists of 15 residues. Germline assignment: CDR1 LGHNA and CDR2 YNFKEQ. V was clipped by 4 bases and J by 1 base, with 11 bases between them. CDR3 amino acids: CASSPQGMSGNTIYF. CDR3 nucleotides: TGTGCCAGCAGCCCCCAGGGGATGTCTGGAAACACCATATATTTT.

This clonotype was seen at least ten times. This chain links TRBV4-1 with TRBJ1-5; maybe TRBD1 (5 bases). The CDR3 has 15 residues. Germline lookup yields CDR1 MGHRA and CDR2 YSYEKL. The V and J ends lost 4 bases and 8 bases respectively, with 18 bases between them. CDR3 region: CASSLQLGGVKPQHF. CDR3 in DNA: TGCGCCAGCAGCCTTCAACTTGGGGGGGTGAAGCCCCAGCATTTT.

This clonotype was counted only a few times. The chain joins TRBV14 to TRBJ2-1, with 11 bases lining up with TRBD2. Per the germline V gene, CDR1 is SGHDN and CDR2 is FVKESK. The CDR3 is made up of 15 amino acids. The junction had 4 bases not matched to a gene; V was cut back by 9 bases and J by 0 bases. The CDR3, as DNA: TGTGCCAGGATGGGACTAGCGGACTCCTACAATGAGCAGTTCTTC. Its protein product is CARMGLADSYNEQFF.

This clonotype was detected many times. CDR3: CASSPMGGLWYEQYF. The CDR3 nucleotides are TGTGCCAGCAGTCCCATGGGGGGGCTTTGGTACGAGCAGTACTTC. The chain uses TRBV28 and TRBJ2-7; D is possibly TRBD2 (7 bases). The CDR3 runs 15 residues. Germline assignment: CDR1 MDHEN and CDR2 SYDVKM. Trimming stripped 5 bases from V and 4 bases from J, with 18 bases between.

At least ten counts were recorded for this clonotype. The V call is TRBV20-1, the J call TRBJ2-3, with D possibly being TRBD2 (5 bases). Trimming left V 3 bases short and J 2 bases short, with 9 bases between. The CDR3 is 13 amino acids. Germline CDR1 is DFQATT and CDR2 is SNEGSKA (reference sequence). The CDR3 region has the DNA TGCAGTGCTAGGTACCTAGCCACAGATACGCAGTATTTT. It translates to CSARYLATDTQYF.

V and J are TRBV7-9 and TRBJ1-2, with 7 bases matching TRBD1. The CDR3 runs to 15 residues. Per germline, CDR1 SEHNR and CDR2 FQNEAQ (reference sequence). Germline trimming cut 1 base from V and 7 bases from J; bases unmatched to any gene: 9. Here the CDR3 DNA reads TGTGCCAGCAGCTTAGTTTTACAGGGGAAGGGTGGCTACACCTTC. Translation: CASSLVLQGKGGYTF.

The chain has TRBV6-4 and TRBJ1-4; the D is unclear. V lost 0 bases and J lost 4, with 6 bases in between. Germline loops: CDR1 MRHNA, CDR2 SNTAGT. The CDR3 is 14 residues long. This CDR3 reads CASSDSDLNEKLFF. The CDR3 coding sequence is TGTGCCAGCAGTGACTCAGACCTTAATGAAAAACTGTTTTTT.

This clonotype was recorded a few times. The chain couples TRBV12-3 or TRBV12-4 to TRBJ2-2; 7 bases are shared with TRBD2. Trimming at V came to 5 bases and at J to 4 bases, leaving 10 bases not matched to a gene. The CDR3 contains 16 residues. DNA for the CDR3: TGTGCCAGCAGTCCCTTGGCGGGAGTGATCACCGGGGAGCTGTTTTTT. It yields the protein CASSPLAGVITGELFF.

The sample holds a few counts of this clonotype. The CDR3, as DNA: TGTGCCAGCAGCTTGTACTCAGGGGTGGGCAACGAGCAGTACTTC. This encodes CASSLYSGVGNEQYF. The genes are TRBV5-5 and TRBJ2-7, with a possible D match to TRBD1 (6 bases). CDR1 is SGHKS and CDR2 is YYEKEE in the germline V gene (reference sequence). V dropped 1 base and J dropped 5 bases, with 16 bases sitting between them. This CDR3 has 15 residues.

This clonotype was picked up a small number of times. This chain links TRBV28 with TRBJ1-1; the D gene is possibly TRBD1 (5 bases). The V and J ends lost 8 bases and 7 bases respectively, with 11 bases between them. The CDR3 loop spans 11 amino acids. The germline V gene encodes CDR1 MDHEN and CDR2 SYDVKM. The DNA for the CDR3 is TGTGCCAGCCGAGGGGTTAGTGAAGCTTTCTTT. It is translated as CASRGVSEAFF.

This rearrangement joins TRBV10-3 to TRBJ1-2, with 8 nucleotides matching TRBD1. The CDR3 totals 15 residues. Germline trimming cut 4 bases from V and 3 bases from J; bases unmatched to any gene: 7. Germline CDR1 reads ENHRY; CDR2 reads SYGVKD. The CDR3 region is CAISAEDRAHYGYTF. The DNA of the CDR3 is TGTGCCATCAGTGCCGAGGACAGGGCCCACTATGGCTACACCTTC.

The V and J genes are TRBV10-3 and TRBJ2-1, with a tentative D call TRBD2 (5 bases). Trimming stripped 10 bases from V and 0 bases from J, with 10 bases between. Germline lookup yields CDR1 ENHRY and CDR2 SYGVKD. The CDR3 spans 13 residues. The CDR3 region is CATHRDSYNEQFF. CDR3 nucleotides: TGTGCCACCCACCGGGACTCCTACAATGAGCAGTTCTTC.

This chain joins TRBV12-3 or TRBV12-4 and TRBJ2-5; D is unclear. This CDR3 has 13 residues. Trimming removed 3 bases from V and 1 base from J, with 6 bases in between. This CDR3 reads CASSFYGQETQYF. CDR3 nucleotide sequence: TGTGCCAGCAGTTTTTATGGCCAAGAGACCCAGTACTTC.

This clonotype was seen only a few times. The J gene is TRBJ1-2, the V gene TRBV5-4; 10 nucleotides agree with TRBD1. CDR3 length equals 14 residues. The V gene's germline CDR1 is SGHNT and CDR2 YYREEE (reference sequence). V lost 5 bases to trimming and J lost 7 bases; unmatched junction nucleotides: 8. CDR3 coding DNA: TGTGCCAGCAGGACAGGGGGCTTTTCACGTGGCTACACCTTC. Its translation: CASRTGGFSRGYTF.

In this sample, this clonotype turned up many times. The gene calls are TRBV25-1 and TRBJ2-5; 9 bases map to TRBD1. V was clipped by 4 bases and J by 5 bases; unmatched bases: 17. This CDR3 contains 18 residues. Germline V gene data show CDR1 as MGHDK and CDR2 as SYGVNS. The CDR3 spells CASSAPEVGTGTPETQYF. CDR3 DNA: TGTGCCAGCAGTGCCCCGGAAGTAGGGACAGGGACACCGGAGACCCAGTACTTC.